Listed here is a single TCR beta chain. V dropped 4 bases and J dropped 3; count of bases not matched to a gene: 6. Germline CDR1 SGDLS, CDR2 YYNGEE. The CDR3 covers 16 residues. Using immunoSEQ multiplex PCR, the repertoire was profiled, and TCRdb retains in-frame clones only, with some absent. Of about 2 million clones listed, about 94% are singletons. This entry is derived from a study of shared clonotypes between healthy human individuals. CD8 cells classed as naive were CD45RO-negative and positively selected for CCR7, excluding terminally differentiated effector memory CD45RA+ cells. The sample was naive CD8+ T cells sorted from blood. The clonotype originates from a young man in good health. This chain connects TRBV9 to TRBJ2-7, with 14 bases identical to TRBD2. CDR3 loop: CASSSGLAGEFYEQYF. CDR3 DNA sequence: TGTGCCAGCAGCTCGGGACTAGCGGGAGAATTCTACGAGCAGTACTTC.